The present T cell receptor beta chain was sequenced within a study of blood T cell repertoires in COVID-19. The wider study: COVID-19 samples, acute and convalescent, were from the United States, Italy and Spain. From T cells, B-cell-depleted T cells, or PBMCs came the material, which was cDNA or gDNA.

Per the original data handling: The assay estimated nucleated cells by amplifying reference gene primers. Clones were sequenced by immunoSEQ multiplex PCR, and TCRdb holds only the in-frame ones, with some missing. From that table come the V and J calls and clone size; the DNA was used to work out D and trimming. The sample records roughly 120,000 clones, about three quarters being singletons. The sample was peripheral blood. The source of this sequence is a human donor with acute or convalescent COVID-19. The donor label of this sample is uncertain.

As DNA, the CDR3 is TGTGCCAGCAGCTTCGGCAGGGGGGCTCAGCCCCAGCATTTT. Translating gives CASSFGRGAQPQHF. The genes are TRBV7-2 and TRBJ1-5; TRBD1 matches at 7 bases. V shed 3 bases, J shed 6 bases, and the junction held 5 bases outside the gene matches. Germline CDR1 is SGHTA and CDR2 is FQGNSA. The CDR3 has 14 residues.